This TCR beta chain was obtained from a study of blood T cell repertoires in COVID-19. Across the study: The study drew acute and convalescent COVID-19 samples from the United States, Italy and Spain. Sources were T cells, B-cell-depleted T cells, or PBMCs; the material itself was cDNA or gDNA.

This clone was seen once. The authors' processing: Amplification with reference gene primers provided the estimates of nucleated cell counts. Assay used: immunoSEQ multiplex PCR; TCRdb lists only in-frame clones, some missing. V, J and clone size reflect that table, while D and trimming were determined from the DNA. The sample holds about 98,000 clones, 81% seen once. This CDR3 contains 14 residues. Germline assignment: CDR1 SNHLY and CDR2 FYNNEI. With V trimmed by 7 bases and J by 4 bases, 5 bases remained unmatched. The TCR originated in a woman aged 80 or over with acute or convalescent COVID-19. The chain has TRBV2 and TRBJ1-3, with 9 bases matching TRBD1. The specimen was peripheral blood. This CDR3 is CASNSGQGGNTIYF. CDR3 DNA: TGTGCCAGCAACTCCGGACAGGGGGGAAACACCATATATTTT.